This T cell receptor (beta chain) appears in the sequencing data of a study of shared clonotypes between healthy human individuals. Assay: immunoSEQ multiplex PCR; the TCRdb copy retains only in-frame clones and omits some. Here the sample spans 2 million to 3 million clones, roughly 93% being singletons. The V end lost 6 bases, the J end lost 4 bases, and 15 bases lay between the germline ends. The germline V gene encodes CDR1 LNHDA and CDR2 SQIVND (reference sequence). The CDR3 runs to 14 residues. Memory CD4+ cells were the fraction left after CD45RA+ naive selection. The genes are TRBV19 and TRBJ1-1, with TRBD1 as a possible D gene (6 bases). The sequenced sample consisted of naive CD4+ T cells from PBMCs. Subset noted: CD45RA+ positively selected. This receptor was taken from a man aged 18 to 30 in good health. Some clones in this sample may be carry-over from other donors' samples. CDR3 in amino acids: CASRGASRGTEAFF. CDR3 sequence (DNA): TGTGCCAGTAGGGGGGCTTCCAGGGGCACTGAAGCTTTCTTT.